Below are 2 T cell receptor beta chains sequenced from a single sample in a study of OX40 agonist ivuxolimab in advanced cancers. The library relied on the immunoSEQ multiplex PCR assay. The source is immuneACCESS, and TCRdb retained only in-frame sequences with V and J called. Part of the clones is not carried over; for the studies checked, unresolved V genes explain less than half of this, and the remainder is unexplained. For this sample the table gives roughly 65,000 clones, of which around nine tenths were detected only once. Around 0.9% of the sample goes to the ten largest clones. The sample in question was CD4+ or CD8+ T cells sorted from blood, obtained in a trial of the OX40 agonist ivuxolimab. All receptors come from an adult with an advanced solid tumor such as melanoma, head and neck, liver or kidney cancer.

This clone was picked up a small number of times. The V gene is TRBV2, the J gene TRBJ2-1; D is ambiguous. This CDR3 has 15 residues. Trimming stripped 3 bases from V and 0 bases from J, with 9 bases between. The germline gives CDR1 SNHLY, CDR2 FYNNEI. This CDR3 is CASSEGLSSYNEQFF. CDR3 coding DNA: TGTGCCAGCAGTGAGGGTCTTAGCTCCTACAATGAGCAGTTCTTC.

This chain connects TRBV5-6 to TRBJ2-7; 7 nucleotides line up with TRBD1. V trimming: 6 bases; J trimming: 0 bases; junction bases outside the gene matches: 6. The CDR3 is made up of 14 amino acids. Per the germline V gene, CDR1 is SGHDT and CDR2 is YYEEEE. The CDR3 here is CASIDRAFSYEQYF. CDR3 nucleotide sequence: TGTGCCAGCATAGACAGGGCCTTCTCCTACGAGCAGTACTTC.